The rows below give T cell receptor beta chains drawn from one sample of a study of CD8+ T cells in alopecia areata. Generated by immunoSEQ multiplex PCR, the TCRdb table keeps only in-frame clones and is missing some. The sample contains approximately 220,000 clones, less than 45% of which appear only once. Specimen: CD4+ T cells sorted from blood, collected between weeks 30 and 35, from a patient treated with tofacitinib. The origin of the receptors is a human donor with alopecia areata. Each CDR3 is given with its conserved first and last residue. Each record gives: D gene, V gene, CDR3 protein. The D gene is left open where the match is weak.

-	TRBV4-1	CASSPDVRDYEQYF
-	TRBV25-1	CASSLVGLSYEQYF
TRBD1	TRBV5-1	CASSLTGTGIRNEKLFF
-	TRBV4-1	CASSQSRAEAFF
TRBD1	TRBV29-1	CSVGTGARGNQPQHF
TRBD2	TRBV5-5	CASSLAKGAGGLYEQYF
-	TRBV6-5	CASSPRPGGPYEQYF
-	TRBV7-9	CASSYGTNYGYTF
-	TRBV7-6	CASSQASGNQMNTEAFF
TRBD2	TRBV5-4	CASSVLAGKETQYF
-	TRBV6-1	CASSRSSYEQYF
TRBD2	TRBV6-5	CASSYSSSGGTGELFF
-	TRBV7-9	CASSLDRRSSGNTIYF
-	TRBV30	CAWTGGIGGYTF
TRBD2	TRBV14	CASSQGLAGHTDTQYF
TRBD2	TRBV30	CAWRVLGLAVYEQYF
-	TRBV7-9	CASTGTVGNTEAFF
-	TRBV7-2	CASSFGRQETQYF
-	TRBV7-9	CASSLEPLSYEQYF
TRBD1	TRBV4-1	CASSREGQGGSPLHF
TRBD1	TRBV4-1	CASSQPTGLHRETYNEQFF
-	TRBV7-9	CASSPSGGRGNQPQHF
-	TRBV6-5	CASSLRTEAFF
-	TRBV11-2	CASSNTDTQYF
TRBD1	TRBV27	CASSLWDRGHGYTF
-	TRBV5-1	CASRLSWGAGANVLTF
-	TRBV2	CASSEGGKETQYF
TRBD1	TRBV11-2	CASSSASPVRGQGGYEAFF
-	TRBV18	CASSGGRDQPQHF
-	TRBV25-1	CASSENYEQYF
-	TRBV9	CASSGNYGYTF
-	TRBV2	CASRREGPMTGELFF